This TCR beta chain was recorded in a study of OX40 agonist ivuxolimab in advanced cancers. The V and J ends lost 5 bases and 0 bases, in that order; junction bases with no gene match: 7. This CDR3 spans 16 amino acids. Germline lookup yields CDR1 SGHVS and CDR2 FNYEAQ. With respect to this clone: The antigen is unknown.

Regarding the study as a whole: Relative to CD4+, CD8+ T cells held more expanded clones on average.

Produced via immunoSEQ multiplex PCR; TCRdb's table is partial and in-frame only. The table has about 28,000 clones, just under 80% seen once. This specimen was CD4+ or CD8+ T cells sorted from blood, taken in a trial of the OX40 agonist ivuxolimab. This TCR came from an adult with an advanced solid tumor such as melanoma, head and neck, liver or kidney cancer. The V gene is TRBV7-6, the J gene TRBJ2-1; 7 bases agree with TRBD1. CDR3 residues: CASSQTGMSSYNEQFF. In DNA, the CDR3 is TGTGCCAGCAGCCAGACAGGGATGAGCTCCTACAATGAGCAGTTCTTC.